This T cell receptor beta chain originates from a study of blood T cell repertoires in COVID-19. Libraries were prepared by immunoSEQ multiplex PCR; TCRdb keeps only in-frame clonotypes and omits some of them. Among about 90,000 clones, roughly 78% were seen once, and the ten largest hold 9% to 12%. The CDR3 loop spans 12 amino acids. Germline V CDR1 and CDR2: SGHDT, YYEEEE. V was pared by 4 bases and J by 8 bases, with 12 bases between. The J gene is TRBJ1-2, the V gene TRBV5-6; D possibly corresponds to TRBD1 (5 bases). The sample taken for sequencing was peripheral blood. This sequence originates from a woman in her 70s with acute or convalescent COVID-19. This chain's CDR3 is CASSVQGLGYTF. In nucleotides, the CDR3 is TGTGCCAGCAGCGTTCAGGGTTTGGGCTACACCTTC.